This T cell receptor (beta chain) derives from a study of somatic mutations in cytotoxic T cells in rheumatoid arthritis. Repertoires were generated with immunoSEQ multiplex PCR, while TCRdb's copy carries only in-frame clones and drops some. The sample lists 15,000 to 20,000 clones; roughly 70% were seen once. This clone has just one count. The CDR3 is made up of 14 amino acids. Germline CDR1 is SEHNR and CDR2 is FQNEAQ (reference sequence). V shed 4 bases and J shed 3 bases, with 9 bases lying between them. The sequenced material came from CD8+ T cells sorted from blood. The clonotype originates from a man in his sixties in good health. The gene calls are TRBV7-9 and TRBJ2-2, with a weak D call TRBD2 (6 bases). For the CDR3, the DNA is TGTGCCAGCAGCTCGGGACTCGACACCGGGGAGCTGTTTTTT. This encodes CASSSGLDTGELFF.